This note documents a single TCR beta chain sequence. Trimming cost V 5 bases and J 2 bases, with 13 bases left between them. CDR3 size: 14 residues. The germline V gene has CDR1 GTSNPN and CDR2 SVGIG (reference sequence). This sample is part of a study of blood T cell repertoires in COVID-19. Across the whole study: PBMCs, B-cell-depleted T cells, or T cells were the source of the cDNA or gDNA that made up the material.

Sequenced by immunoSEQ multiplex PCR; TCRdb stores in-frame clones only, minus some. This table holds fewer than 150,000 clones, roughly 80% found once. Sequencing input: peripheral blood. This clonotype was sampled from a woman in her 30s who had recovered from COVID-19. The V gene is TRBV30, the J gene TRBJ1-5; D is undetermined. CDR3 loop: CAWGFGGGNQPQHF. The DNA of the CDR3 is TGTGCCTGGGGTTTTGGAGGAGGCAATCAGCCCCAGCATTTT.